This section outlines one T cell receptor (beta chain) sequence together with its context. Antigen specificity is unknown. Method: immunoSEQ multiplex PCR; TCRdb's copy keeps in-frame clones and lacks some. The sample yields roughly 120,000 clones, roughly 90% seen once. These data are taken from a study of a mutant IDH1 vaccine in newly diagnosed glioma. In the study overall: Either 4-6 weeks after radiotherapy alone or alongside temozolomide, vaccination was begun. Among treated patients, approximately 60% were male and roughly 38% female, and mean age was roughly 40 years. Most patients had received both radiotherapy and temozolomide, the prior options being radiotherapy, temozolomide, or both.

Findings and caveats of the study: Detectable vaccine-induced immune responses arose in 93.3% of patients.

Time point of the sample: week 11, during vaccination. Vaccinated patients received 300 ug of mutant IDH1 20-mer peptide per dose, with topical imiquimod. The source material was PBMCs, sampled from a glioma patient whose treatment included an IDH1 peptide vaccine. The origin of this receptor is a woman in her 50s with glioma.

The CDR3, as DNA: TGTGCCTGGAGGGAGGCGGGCAAGGGGTCCAATCAGCCCCAGCATTTT. It encodes CAWREAGKGSNQPQHF. The chain combines TRBV30 with TRBJ1-5; a weak D match, TRBD1 (5 bases). The germline gives CDR1 GTSNPN, CDR2 SVGIG (reference sequence). The CDR3 has 16 residues. Trimming pared 3 bases from V and 3 bases from J, leaving 18 bases between.